This TCR beta chain derives from a study of T-cell reconstitution after alpha-beta-depleted transplantation in children. Using unique molecular identifiers, the investigators prepared the TCRbeta library. TCRdb processed the PCR reads anew with MiXCR; each CDR3 protein has one entry. Here the sample spans roughly 220,000 distinct CDR3 sequences, over 9.5% being singletons. The CDR3 is 15 residues long. Germline V gives CDR1 SGHTA, CDR2 FQGTGA. The trim removed 2 bases at V and 4 bases at J, leaving 5 bases unmatched. The TCR was taken from a human donor who donated a stem cell graft to a child with SCID. V and J are TRBV7-3 and TRBJ2-3, with TRBD2 identical over 8 bases. The sample here was PBMCs from the stem cell graft donor, taken from the stem cell graft. CDR3 in DNA: TGTGCCAGCAGCTTACGGGGGGGAGGGTCAGATACGCAGTATTTT. Translating it yields CASSLRGGGSDTQYF.